The rows below give T cell receptor beta chains drawn from one sample of a study of shared clonotypes between healthy human individuals. Assay: immunoSEQ multiplex PCR; the TCRdb copy retains only in-frame clones and omits some. The repertoire includes around 1.4 million clones, 97% to 99% of them detected once, and approximately 0.4% sits in the top ten. The specimen sequenced was naive CD4+ T cells sorted from blood. Every receptor here comes from a man aged 25 to 45 in good health. The CDR3 runs from the conserved cysteine through the conserved F or W. The order of the fields is D gene, V gene, J gene, CDR3 protein, CDR3 DNA. A D gene is named only where the DNA matches it firmly.

>TRBD1|TRBV10-3|TRBJ1-5
CAIRGDRENQPQHF
TGTGCCATCAGGGGGGACAGGGAAAATCAGCCCCAGCATTTT
>TRBD1|TRBV7-9|TRBJ1-2
CASSPGDRGYTF
TGTGCCAGCAGCCCGGGGGACAGGGGCTACACCTTC
>-|TRBV28|TRBJ1-4
CASSSPGLSNEKLFF
TGTGCCAGCAGCTCACCGGGCCTAAGTAATGAAAAACTGTTTTTT
>-|TRBV9|TRBJ2-2
CASSPHGDNPGELFF
TGTGCCAGCAGCCCCCATGGGGACAACCCCGGGGAGCTGTTTTTT
>TRBD2|TRBV18|TRBJ2-3
CASSHRTSGSAGDTQYF
TGTGCCAGCTCACATAGGACTAGCGGGAGTGCGGGGGATACGCAGTATTTT
>TRBD2|TRBV14|TRBJ2-1
CASSRTKRGLADPNEQFF
TGTGCCAGCAGCCGAACCAAGAGGGGACTAGCGGACCCAAATGAGCAGTTCTTC
>-|TRBV18|TRBJ2-7
CASSLSQGNGAYEQYF
TGTGCCAGCTCACTCTCGCAGGGGAATGGGGCCTACGAGCAGTACTTC
>TRBD1|TRBV25-1|TRBJ2-1
CASRPGQGRYEQFF
TGTGCCAGCAGACCGGGACAGGGAAGGTATGAGCAGTTCTTC
>TRBD1|TRBV18|TRBJ2-7
CASSPRALGTGVNEQYF
TGTGCCAGCTCACCAAGGGCATTAGGGACAGGGGTCAACGAGCAGTACTTC
>-|TRBV5-5|TRBJ1-3
CASSLLRDLALGNTIYF
TGTGCCAGCAGCTTGCTCCGGGACCTGGCCCTGGGAAACACCATATATTTT
>TRBD1|TRBV11-2|TRBJ2-5
CASRRAGQGSETQYF
TGTGCCAGCCGGCGGGCGGGACAGGGGTCAGAGACCCAGTACTTC
>-|TRBV5-6|TRBJ2-5
CASSLLEETQYF
TGTGCCAGCAGCTTGCTAGAAGAGACCCAGTACTTC
>TRBD2|TRBV5-4|TRBJ2-5
CASSFPGRARETQYF
TGTGCCAGCAGCTTTCCCGGGAGGGCGAGGGAGACCCAGTACTTC
>-|TRBV4-3|TRBJ2-7
CASSQTLGAPGEQYF
TGCGCCAGCAGCCAAACCCTCGGGGCTCCGGGCGAGCAGTACTTC
>TRBD1|TRBV7-2|TRBJ1-5
CASSLEGTDQPQHF
TGTGCCAGCAGCTTAGAGGGGACAGATCAGCCCCAGCATTTT
>-|TRBV5-1|TRBJ1-1
CASSPTSTNTEAFF
TGCGCCAGCAGCCCGACGTCGACGAACACTGAAGCTTTCTTT
>-|TRBV29-1|TRBJ2-2
CSVAPSTGELFF
TGCAGCGTTGCTCCGTCTACCGGGGAGCTGTTTTTT
>-|TRBV18|TRBJ2-5
CASSPRQVETQYF
TGTGCCAGCTCACCACGACAGGTAGAGACCCAGTACTTC
>-|TRBV18|TRBJ2-1
CASSPVDFSYNEQFF
TGTGCCAGCTCACCCGTAGACTTCTCCTACAATGAGCAGTTCTTC
>-|TRBV9|TRBJ2-1
CASSDGSSYNEQFF
TGTGCCAGCAGCGACGGTAGCTCCTACAATGAGCAGTTCTTC
>-|TRBV4-3|TRBJ2-1
CASSQAYYYNEQFF
TGCGCCAGCAGCCAAGCCTACTATTACAATGAGCAGTTCTTC
>TRBD1|TRBV11-2|TRBJ2-3
CASTYTGASTDTQYF
TGTGCCAGCACTTACACAGGGGCTAGCACAGATACGCAGTATTTT
>TRBD1|TRBV6-5|TRBJ2-1
CASRSTGGAYNEQFF
TGTGCCAGCAGGTCGACAGGGGGCGCATACAATGAGCAGTTCTTC
>TRBD2|TRBV27|TRBJ2-7
CASSLFGEAGGPYEQYF
TGTGCCAGCAGTTTATTCGGTGAAGCGGGAGGGCCTTACGAGCAGTACTTC
>TRBD2|TRBV5-1|TRBJ2-2
CASSLGLAGEEGELFF
TGCGCCAGCAGCTTGGGACTAGCGGGAGAAGAGGGGGAGCTGTTTTTT
>TRBD1|TRBV18|TRBJ1-1
CASSPRDRFNTEAFF
TGTGCCAGCTCACCCCGGGACAGGTTCAACACTGAAGCTTTCTTT
>-|TRBV6-1|TRBJ2-4
CASSDERRGSIQYF
TGTGCCAGCAGTGACGAGCGCAGGGGTAGCATTCAGTACTTC
>-|TRBV9|TRBJ1-1
CASSATLGGTEAFF
TGTGCCAGCAGCGCAACCTTAGGGGGAACTGAAGCTTTCTTT
>-|TRBV4-3|TRBJ2-1
CASSQDLGPNEQFF
TGCGCCAGCAGCCAAGATTTGGGTCCCAATGAGCAGTTCTTC
>-|TRBV18|TRBJ1-4
CASSPGTGNEKLFF
TGTGCCAGCTCACCTGGGACGGGGAATGAAAAACTGTTTTTT
>TRBD1|TRBV28|TRBJ2-3
CASSQGQGGSTDTQYF
TGTGCCAGCAGTCAAGGACAGGGTGGGAGCACAGATACGCAGTATTTT
>-|TRBV19|TRBJ2-7
CASSIGGDKYF
TGTGCCAGTAGTATAGGAGGCGACAAGTACTTC
>TRBD1|TRBV19|TRBJ1-5
CASSLMTGASQPQHF
TGTGCCAGTAGTCTCATGACAGGGGCCTCTCAGCCCCAGCATTTT
>-|TRBV6-1|TRBJ2-7
CASSELVGAGEQYF
TGTGCCAGCAGCGAATTGGTGGGAGCTGGGGAGCAGTACTTC
>-|TRBV19|TRBJ1-2
CASSEGRGYGYTF
TGTGCCAGTAGTGAAGGCAGGGGCTATGGCTACACCTTC
>-|TRBV27|TRBJ2-1
CASSFRNEQFF
TGTGCCAGCAGTTTTAGGAATGAGCAGTTCTTC
>-|TRBV5-5|TRBJ2-7
CASSLVAGTASSYEQYF
TGTGCCAGCAGCTTGGTTGCGGGAACCGCCAGCTCCTACGAGCAGTACTTC
>TRBD2|TRBV5-1|TRBJ2-1
CASSTSGRASYNEQFF
TGCGCCAGCAGCACTAGCGGGAGGGCCTCCTACAATGAGCAGTTCTTC
>TRBD2|TRBV27|TRBJ2-7
CASSLSLAGVKYF
TGTGCCAGCAGTTTATCTCTAGCGGGAGTTAAGTACTTC
>-|TRBV5-4|TRBJ2-7
CASSYTGKEQYF
TGTGCCAGCAGTTATACAGGGAAAGAACAGTACTTC
>-|TRBV7-8|TRBJ2-7
CASSLGVNSYEQYF
TGTGCCAGCAGCTTAGGGGTAAACTCCTACGAGCAGTACTTC
>-|TRBV28|TRBJ1-4
CASSLDSWGEKLFF
TGTGCCAGCAGTTTGGACAGTTGGGGGGAAAAACTGTTTTTT
>-|TRBV9|TRBJ2-3
CASSVVQGLTTDTQYF
TGTGCCAGCAGCGTAGTACAGGGACTAACCACAGATACGCAGTATTTT
>-|TRBV7-9|TRBJ2-4
CASSPRVVEHIQYF
TGTGCCAGCAGCCCCAGGGTGGTGGAACACATTCAGTACTTC
>TRBD2|TRBV11-3|TRBJ2-1
CASSLGKREAYLGKQFF
TGTGCCAGCAGCTTAGGGAAGCGGGAGGCCTACCTAGGGAAGCAGTTCTTC
>TRBD2|TRBV6-5|TRBJ2-5
CASSAGLAGQETQYF
TGTGCCAGCAGTGCGGGACTAGCGGGTCAAGAGACCCAGTACTTC
>-|TRBV28|TRBJ2-4
CASSPTTVIQYF
TGTGCCAGCAGTCCGACCACGGTCATTCAGTACTTC
>-|TRBV7-9|TRBJ2-1
CASSLPKGAYNEQFF
TGTGCCAGCAGCCTCCCTAAGGGGGCCTACAATGAGCAGTTCTTC
>TRBD1|TRBV28|TRBJ1-2
CASSLEGQQIYGYTF
TGTGCCAGCAGTTTGGAGGGACAGCAAATCTATGGCTACACCTTC
>-|TRBV10-3|TRBJ2-7
CAISVGISSYEQYF
TGTGCCATCAGTGTTGGGATCAGCTCCTACGAGCAGTACTTC
>-|TRBV28|TRBJ2-4
CASSFKSRAPLGIQYF
TGTGCCAGCAGTTTTAAAAGCCGGGCCCCTCTTGGCATTCAGTACTTC